These 3 T cell receptor beta chains were sequenced from one sample in a study of blood T cells in healthy people across ages. A second roughly 6 to 11 cycle PCR used barcoded and J-beta primers. One entry per CDR3 protein results from TCRdb running MiXCR on the 5' RACE reads. Of about 800,000 distinct CDR3 sequences listed, 58% are singletons. Sequencing used blood. The receptors originated from a man aged 30-40 years in good health.

The table lists this clonotype with many counts. V and J are TRBV6-5 and TRBJ1-5; D is unclear. Germline V lookup: CDR1 MNHEY, CDR2 SVGAGI. CDR3 length equals 17 residues. With 3 bases removed from V and 7 bases from J, the gap between germline ends came to 22 bases. CDR3 residues: CASSYNREARLSQPQHF. The CDR3, as DNA: TGTGCCAGCAGTTATAATCGGGAGGCGAGGCTTAGCCAGCCCCAGCATTTT.

This clonotype was detected only once. The chain combines TRBV7-3 with TRBJ2-1; 9 bases line up with TRBD2. J lost 7 bases, V lost 5 bases, and 12 bases had no gene match. The CDR3 length is 16 residues. Germline CDR1 SGHTA, CDR2 FQGTGA. The chain's CDR3 is CASSLEAGGFENEQFF. The DNA of the CDR3 is TGTGCCAGCAGCCTTGAGGCGGGAGGGTTTGAGAATGAGCAGTTCTTC. Using reference TRBV7-3 and TRBJ2-1 for the parts outside the CDR3, the full variable domain is GAGVSQTPSNKVTEKGKYVELRCDPISGHTALYWYRQSLGQGPEFLIYFQGTGAADDSGLPNDRFFAVRPEGSVSTLKIQRTERGDSAVYLCASSLEAGGFENEQFFGPGTRLTVL.

This clonotype was observed a handful of times. This chain uses TRBV7-2 with TRBJ2-3; D is undetermined. The CDR3 loop spans 15 amino acids. Germline V gives CDR1 SGHTA, CDR2 FQGNSA. V was pared by 4 bases and J by 2 bases, with 13 bases between. CDR3 coding DNA: TGTGCCAGCAGCTCATGGGCCACGTACACAGATACGCAGTATTTT. Amino acid sequence: CASSSWATYTDTQYF.